This TCR beta chain is drawn from a study of T cells in narcolepsy. Data came from immunoSEQ multiplex PCR; TCRdb stores just in-frame clones and leaves some out. Here the sample spans some 37,000 clones, around 85% being singletons. Trimming shortened V by 3 bases and J by 0 bases, and 7 bases separated the two germline ends. Germline loops: CDR1 SGDLS, CDR2 YYNGEE. The CDR3 loop spans 15 amino acids. The specimen sequenced was CD45RA- memory CD4+ T cells from PBMCs. This receptor was obtained from a human donor with narcolepsy. The chain recombines TRBV9 with TRBJ1-6; no firm D call. The CDR3 sequence: CASSGQSSYNSPLHF. CDR3 in DNA: TGTGCCAGCAGCGGCCAGAGCTCCTATAATTCACCCCTCCACTTT.